These 18 T cell receptor beta chains were sequenced from one sample in a study of T cells in Graves' hyperthyroidism and ophthalmopathy. The investigators amplified TCR beta CDR3 regions from RNA transcripts. The HTBI primer set served for first-round RT-PCR of the TCR CDR3. MiXCR was run by TCRdb on the multiplex PCR reads, yielding one entry per CDR3 protein. The profile shows 500,000 to 750,000 distinct CDR3 sequences, 46% of them singletons. Source material: peripheral blood or thyroid tissue (not recorded which). These receptors were obtained from a woman aged 18-29 years with Graves' hyperthyroidism.

The V call is TRBV2, the J call TRBJ1-3; D is perhaps TRBD1 (6 bases). Looked up from germline, CDR1 is SNHLY and CDR2 is FYNNEI. Trimming shortened V by 5 bases and J by 2 bases, and 13 bases separated the two germline ends. This CDR3 spans 15 amino acids. This CDR3 is CASSQYREAGNTIYF. The CDR3 nucleotides are TGTGCCAGCAGTCAATACAGGGAAGCTGGAAACACCATATATTTT.

The chain combines TRBV4-1 with TRBJ2-5, with TRBD2 as a possible D gene (6 bases). V lost 1 base and J lost 9, with 18 bases in between. This CDR3 is 15 amino acids long. CDR1 is MGHRA and CDR2 is YSYEKL in the germline V gene. The CDR3 nucleotides read TGCGCCAGCAGCCAAGCCCGAGGGAGGAATCAGCCCCAGTACTTC. This codes for CASSQARGRNQPQYF.

The chain links TRBV15 to TRBJ1-5; a possible D gene is TRBD1 (5 bases). This CDR3 comprises 13 residues. Germline V gene data show CDR1 as LNHNV and CDR2 as YYDKDF (reference sequence). The germline V and J ends were trimmed by 0 bases and 8 bases, with 8 bases remaining between them. Here the CDR3 reads CATSREVGEPQHF. In nucleotides, the CDR3 is TGTGCCACCAGCAGAGAAGTAGGGGAGCCCCAGCATTTT.

The table lists this clonotype with many counts. This chain uses TRBV7-8 with TRBJ2-3, with 7 bases that match TRBD2. CDR3 length equals 15 residues. Germline values: CDR1 SGHVS, CDR2 FQNEAQ. J was trimmed by 2 bases and V by 1 base; bases with no gene match: 3. The CDR3 DNA follows: TGTGCCAGCAGCTTAGTGCGGGAGCACACAGATACGCAGTATTTT. It is translated as CASSLVREHTDTQYF.

This chain links TRBV7-9 with TRBJ2-5; the D call may be TRBD1 or TRBD2 (6 bases each). The CDR3 has 17 residues. The germline V gene encodes CDR1 SEHNR and CDR2 FQNEAQ (reference sequence). V was clipped by 1 base and J by 4 bases, with 19 bases between them. Here the CDR3 DNA reads TGTGCCAGCAGCTTAGAGGGGCCACGGGGGCGTGCAGAGACCCAGTACTTC. It yields the protein CASSLEGPRGRAETQYF. The full variable domain, rest sourced from reference TRBV7-9 and TRBJ2-5, is DTGVSQNPRHKITKRGQNVTFRCDPISEHNRLYWYRQTLGQGPEFLTYFQNEAQLEKSRLLSDRFSAERPKGSFSTLEIQRTEQGDSAMYLCASSLEGPRGRAETQYFGPGTRLLVL.

This clonotype was observed at least ten times. V gene TRBV7-9 combines with J gene TRBJ2-7; D is undetermined. The CDR3 loop spans 14 amino acids. V lost 5 bases and J lost 4, with 15 bases in between. Germline values: CDR1 SEHNR, CDR2 FQNEAQ (reference sequence). CDR3 DNA: TGTGCCAGCAGCCCCCCGGAACAAATATACGAGCAGTACTTC. It yields the protein CASSPPEQIYEQYF.

This CDR3 is CATSSYLGDRSSPLHF. The CDR3 DNA sequence: TGTGCCACCAGCAGTTACTTGGGGGACAGGTCTTCACCCCTCCACTTT. The V call is TRBV15, the J call TRBJ1-6, with 8 bases that match TRBD1. The CDR3 covers 16 residues. J lost 9 bases, V lost 3 bases, and 10 bases had no gene match. Germline V gene lookup returns CDR1 LNHNV and CDR2 YYDKDF (reference sequence).

CDR3 residues: CASSPTYSGTTSLEQYF. The CDR3 DNA reads TGTGCCAGCAGCCCCACCTACTCCGGGACTACCTCCCTCGAGCAGTACTTC. This chain joins TRBV7-6 and TRBJ2-7, with 7 positions matching TRBD2. Trimming cost V 5 bases and J 6 bases; bases outside gene matches: 19. The length of the CDR3 is 17 residues. Germline CDR1 and CDR2: SGHVS and FNYEAQ.

The J gene is TRBJ1-2, the V gene TRBV27, with D possibly being TRBD1 (6 bases). The germline V gene encodes CDR1 MNHEY and CDR2 SMNVEV (reference sequence). V was pared by 6 bases and J by 10 bases, with 18 bases between. The length of the CDR3 is 13 residues. CDR3 region: CASSIRLQGIYTF. The CDR3, as DNA: TGTGCCAGCAGCATCCGCCTACAGGGCATCTACACCTTC.

V gene TRBV25-1 combines with J gene TRBJ1-5; TRBD1 might be the D (5 bases). The CDR3 has 14 residues. CDR1 is MGHDK and CDR2 is SYGVNS in the germline V gene. The V end lost 4 bases, the J end lost 1 base, and 8 bases lay between the germline ends. The CDR3 reads CASSGRDSNQPQHF. The CDR3 coding sequence is TGTGCCAGCAGTGGCAGGGACAGCAATCAGCCCCAGCATTTT.

This clonotype was seen more than once but under ten times. This rearrangement joins TRBV19 to TRBJ2-1; TRBD2 matches 14 bases. Germline CDR1 and CDR2: LNHDA and SQIVND (reference sequence). There are 17 residues in the CDR3. V shed 3 bases, J shed 8 bases, and the junction held 9 bases outside the gene matches. The CDR3, as DNA: TGTGCCAGTAGTATGTTGGGACTAGCGGGAGATAACGATGAGCAGTTCTTC. Its translation: CASSMLGLAGDNDEQFF.

In the case of this clonotype: Given the absence of the conserved phenylalanine or tryptophan at the CDR3 end, a read error is likely. Because the CDR3's place on the DNA is in doubt, the DNA is left out and the CDR3 is given as listed by TCRdb. The V gene is TRBV7-2, the J gene TRBJ1-3. The CDR3 is 9 amino acids long, termini counted. CDR1 is SGHTA and CDR2 is FQGNSA in the germline V gene. The CDR3 loop reads CASSFSGNT.

This clonotype appeared once. This clone may be a read error of a much larger clone one base away. This chain links TRBV18 with TRBJ1-1; D remains ambiguous. The CDR3 spans 12 residues. Germline lookup yields CDR1 KGHSH and CDR2 LQKENI. CDR3 DNA sequence: TGTGCCAGCCCACCACTGTACGGTGAAGCTTTCTTT. Encoded protein: CASPPLYGEAFF.

A note on this clonotype: The CDR3 end shows no conserved phenylalanine or tryptophan, and so a read error is likely. The limits of the CDR3 on the DNA are not certain, so only TCRdb's listed CDR3 is given. The genes are TRBV29-1 and TRBJ2-5; the D call TRBD1 from the table was never checked on the DNA. Germline CDR1 and CDR2: SQVTM and ANQGSEA. The CDR3 totals 14 residues, both ends included. CDR3: CSVEGSGGGYTFGS.

The J gene is TRBJ2-5, the V gene TRBV2; 15 nucleotides match TRBD2. V was pared by 6 bases and J by 5 bases, with 13 bases of the junction left unmatched. Looked up from germline, CDR1 is SNHLY and CDR2 is FYNNEI. There are 18 residues in the CDR3. The CDR3 here is CASRVSGTSGRTGETQYF. The DNA of the CDR3 is TGTGCCAGCAGGGTTTCCGGGACTAGCGGGAGGACGGGGGAGACCCAGTACTTC.

This clonotype has a count of ten or more. V usage is TRBV4-2 and J usage is TRBJ1-6, with 7 bases matching TRBD1. The junction had 11 bases not matched to a gene; V was cut back by 1 base and J by 5 bases. This CDR3 comprises 18 residues. In germline, CDR1 is LGHNA, CDR2 YNFKEQ. The CDR3 here is CASSQGWRDRVDNSPLHF. CDR3 DNA: TGTGCCAGCAGCCAAGGGTGGCGGGACAGAGTGGATAATTCACCCCTCCACTTT.

J is TRBJ2-3 and V is TRBV27, with TRBD2 matching 13 bases. The CDR3 has 16 residues. Germline lookup yields CDR1 MNHEY and CDR2 SMNVEV (reference sequence). V dropped 5 bases and J dropped 1; count of bases not matched to a gene: 3. CDR3 in amino acids: CASSNGLAGGTDTQYF. In DNA form, the CDR3 reads TGTGCCAGCAGTAACGGACTAGCGGGAGGCACAGATACGCAGTATTTT.

The chain carries TRBV7-7 and TRBJ2-5, with D possibly being TRBD1 (6 bases). V lost 5 bases and J 4 bases, leaving 14 bases between the germline ends. The germline gives CDR1 SSHAT, CDR2 FNYEAQ (reference sequence). This CDR3 has 14 amino acids. The CDR3 protein is CASSPGWGPETQYF. CDR3 DNA sequence: TGTGCCAGCAGCCCAGGTTGGGGGCCAGAGACCCAGTACTTC.